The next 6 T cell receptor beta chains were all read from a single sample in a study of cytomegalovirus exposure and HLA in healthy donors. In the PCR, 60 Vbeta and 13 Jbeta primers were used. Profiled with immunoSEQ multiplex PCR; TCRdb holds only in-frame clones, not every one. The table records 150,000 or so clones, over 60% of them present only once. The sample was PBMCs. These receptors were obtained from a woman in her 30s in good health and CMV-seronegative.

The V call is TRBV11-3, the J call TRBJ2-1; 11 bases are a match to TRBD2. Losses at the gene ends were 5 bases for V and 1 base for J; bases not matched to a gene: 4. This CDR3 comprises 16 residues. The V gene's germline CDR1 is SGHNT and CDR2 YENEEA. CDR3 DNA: TGTGCCAGCAGCCTGACTAGCGGGGAATCCTACAATGAGCAGTTCTTC. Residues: CASSLTSGESYNEQFF.

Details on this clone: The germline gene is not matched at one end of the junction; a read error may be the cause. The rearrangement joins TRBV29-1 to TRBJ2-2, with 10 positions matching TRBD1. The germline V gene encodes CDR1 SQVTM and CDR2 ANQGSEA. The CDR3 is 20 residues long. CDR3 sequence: CYERSSPGTGARPNTGELFF. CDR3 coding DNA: TGTTATGAGAGATCGAGTCCCGGGACAGGGGCCAGGCCGAACACCGGGGAGCTGTTTTTT.

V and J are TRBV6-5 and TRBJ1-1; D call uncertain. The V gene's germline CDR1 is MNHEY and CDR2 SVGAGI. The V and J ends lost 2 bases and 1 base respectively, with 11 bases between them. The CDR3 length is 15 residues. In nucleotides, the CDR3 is TGTGCCAGCAGTTACGCGGTGGCCGGGAACACTGAAGCTTTCTTT. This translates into CASSYAVAGNTEAFF.

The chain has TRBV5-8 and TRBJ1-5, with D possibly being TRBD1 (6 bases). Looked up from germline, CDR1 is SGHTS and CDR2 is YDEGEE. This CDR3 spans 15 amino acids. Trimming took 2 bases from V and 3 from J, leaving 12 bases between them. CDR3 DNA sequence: TGTGCCAGCAGCTTTATCGGACAGACCAATCAGCCCCAGCATTTT. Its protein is CASSFIGQTNQPQHF.

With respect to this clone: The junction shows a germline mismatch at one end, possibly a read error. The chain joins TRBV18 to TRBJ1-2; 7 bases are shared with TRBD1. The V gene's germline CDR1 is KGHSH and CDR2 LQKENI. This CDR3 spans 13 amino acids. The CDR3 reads CASSPGQNYGYPF. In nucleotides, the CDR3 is TGTGCCAGCTCACCGGGACAGAACTATGGCTACCCCTTC.

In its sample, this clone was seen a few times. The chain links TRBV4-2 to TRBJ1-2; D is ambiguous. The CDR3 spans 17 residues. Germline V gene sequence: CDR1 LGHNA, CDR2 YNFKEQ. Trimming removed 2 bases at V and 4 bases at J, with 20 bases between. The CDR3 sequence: CASSQTRPGTWSYGYTF. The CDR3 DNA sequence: TGTGCCAGCAGCCAAACTCGACCGGGAACCTGGAGCTATGGCTACACCTTC.